The next 10 T cell receptor beta chains were all read from a single sample in a study of cytomegalovirus exposure and HLA in healthy donors. Amplification used 60 Vbeta primers and 13 Jbeta primers. Sequenced by immunoSEQ multiplex PCR; TCRdb stores in-frame clones only, minus some. In the table there are 110,000 or so clones, about 70% of which are singletons. Material: PBMCs. Receptor source: a woman aged 40 to 49 in good health and CMV-seropositive.

This chain uses TRBV5-6 with TRBJ2-1; 9 positions agree with TRBD2. Per germline, CDR1 SGHDT and CDR2 YYEEEE. J gave up 15 bases and V 3 bases, and 22 bases lay outside the gene matches. This CDR3 spans 17 amino acids. CDR3 bases: TGTGCCAGCAGCTCCCTCCTAGGGGGAGCGGGGGGCAAAAAGCCGTTCTTC. Translated: CASSSLLGGAGGKKPFF.

V gene TRBV30 combines with J gene TRBJ2-1; 8 bases fit TRBD2. The CDR3 spans 14 residues. In germline, CDR1 is GTSNPN, CDR2 SVGIG (reference sequence). Trimming removed 2 bases from V and 4 bases from J; junction bases left unmatched: 4. The CDR3: CAWSSKRGYNEQFF. The CDR3 DNA is TGTGCCTGGAGTTCCAAGCGGGGGTACAATGAGCAGTTCTTC.

The chain has TRBV11-1 and TRBJ2-4; D may be TRBD1 (5 bases). Germline CDR1 is SGHAT and CDR2 is FQDESV (reference sequence). The germline V and J ends were trimmed by 2 bases and 7 bases, with 9 bases remaining between them. This CDR3 is 13 amino acids long. DNA for the CDR3: TGTGCCAGCAGCTTATTGGGGCCGAACATTCAGTACTTC. Translating gives CASSLLGPNIQYF.

The chain recombines TRBV6-6 with TRBJ2-1, with D possibly TRBD2 on 6 matching bases. The CDR3 is made up of 15 amino acids. The V gene lost 9 bases and the J gene lost 0 bases, with 15 bases spanning the gap. Germline loops: CDR1 MNHNY, CDR2 SVGAGI (reference sequence). The CDR3 DNA reads as TGTGCCAGTCATAGCGGAGGCGGCTCCTACAATGAGCAGTTCTTC. Translated, it gives CASHSGGGSYNEQFF.

V usage is TRBV9 and J usage is TRBJ2-3, with TRBD2 matching over 11 bases. Germline CDR1 and CDR2: SGDLS and YYNGEE. This CDR3 is built from 18 residues. Germline trimming cut 0 bases from V and 5 bases from J; bases unmatched to any gene: 11. Written as DNA, the CDR3 is TGTGCCAGCAGCGTAGCCCCTTCGGTAGCGGGGGGGGTAGATACGCAGTATTTT. It translates to CASSVAPSVAGGVDTQYF.

The genes are TRBV19 and TRBJ1-1, with D possibly being TRBD1 (5 bases). V lost 6 bases and J lost 0, with 20 bases in between. There are 17 residues in the CDR3. Germline loops: CDR1 LNHDA, CDR2 SQIVND (reference sequence). CDR3 bases: TGTGCCAGTAGCTTGGGAGGGGTCGACCTTATGAACACTGAAGCTTTCTTT. Translation gives CASSLGGVDLMNTEAFF.

The gene calls are TRBV15 and TRBJ1-1; D is unresolved. This CDR3 region has 14 residues. Germline lookup yields CDR1 LNHNV and CDR2 YYDKDF (reference sequence). V was pared by 1 base and J by 5 bases, with 11 bases between. The CDR3 coding sequence is TGTGCCACCAGCAGAGTCGGCGGCATAACTGAAGCTTTCTTT. Amino acids: CATSRVGGITEAFF.

The rearrangement uses TRBV27 and TRBJ2-5; the D gene is possibly TRBD2 (5 bases). V shed 5 bases and J shed 0 bases, with 10 bases lying between them. The length of the CDR3 is 14 residues. The germline CDR1 and CDR2 sequences are MNHEY and SMNVEV (reference sequence). In nucleotides, the CDR3 is TGTGCCAGCAGTCCCCGGACTTACCAAGAGACCCAGTACTTC. It encodes CASSPRTYQETQYF.

The chain employs TRBV6-5 and TRBJ2-6, with D possibly TRBD2 on 5 matching bases. V shed 7 bases and J shed 0 bases, with 10 bases lying between them. CDR1 MNHEY and CDR2 SVGAGI come from the germline V gene. The CDR3 contains 15 residues. The DNA for the CDR3 is TGTGCCAGCATACTGGGGAGCTCTGGGGCCAACGTCCTGACTTTC. Amino acid sequence: CASILGSSGANVLTF.

This clone has more than one count but fewer than ten. V usage is TRBV5-8 and J usage is TRBJ1-1; D is undetermined. Trimming removed 5 bases from V and 2 bases from J, with 10 bases in between. Per germline, CDR1 SGHTS and CDR2 YDEGEE. The length of the CDR3 is 13 residues. This chain's CDR3 is CASSRGLNTEAFF. CDR3 DNA: TGTGCCAGCAGTCGAGGCCTAAACACTGAAGCTTTCTTT. Drawing the rest from reference TRBV5-8 and TRBJ1-1, the complete variable domain is EAGVTQSPTHLIKTRGQQATLRCSPISGHTSVYWYQQALGLGLQFLLWYDEGEERNRGNFPPRFSGRQFPNYSSELNVNALELEDSALYLCASSRGLNTEAFFGQGTRLTVV.